This TCR beta chain is drawn from a study of cytomegalovirus exposure and HLA in healthy donors. Study-level background: Caucasian-associated ancestry cluster membership applied to approximately 84% of a few hundred genotyped donors.

Turning to this clone: Its antigen is not identified.

Overall study findings and caveats: DRB1 showed the most TCR associations and HLA-C the fewest in a later analysis, as rates varied by HLA locus.

The primer mix had 60 Vbeta and 13 Jbeta primers. The assay was immunoSEQ multiplex PCR, and TCRdb's table has in-frame clones only and misses some. The table includes under 200,000 clones, more than 65% detected once. The CDR3 length is 15 residues. Germline V gene sequence: CDR1 SGHTA, CDR2 FQGNSA. V shed 7 bases and J 5 bases; nucleotides not matched to a gene: 10. The material sequenced was PBMCs. This sequence was found in a woman aged 40 to 50 in good health and CMV-seropositive. This chain links TRBV7-2 with TRBJ1-3; the match to TRBD1 covers 8 bases. CDR3 DNA sequence: TGTGCCAGCACCTCAACAGGGGGATTTAGAAACACCATATATTTT. Translation: CASTSTGGFRNTIYF.